This passage covers 9 T cell receptor beta chains from one sample sequenced in a study of cytomegalovirus exposure and HLA in healthy donors. PCR used 60 Vbeta primers and 13 Jbeta primers. The data were produced by immunoSEQ multiplex PCR, yet TCRdb's version contains in-frame clones alone and is incomplete. This table has about 180,000 clones, 70% to 85% appearing once. The sample taken for sequencing was PBMCs. Source of these receptors: a man aged 18-30 years in good health and CMV-seronegative.

This clone has only a few counts. This chain links TRBV14 with TRBJ2-5; D may be TRBD2 (5 bases). The V gene lost 0 bases and the J gene lost 7 bases, with 9 bases spanning the gap. Germline CDR1 reads SGHDN; CDR2 reads FVKESK. The CDR3 contains 13 residues. CDR3 protein: CASSQDRGGTQYF. CDR3 sequence (DNA): TGTGCCAGCAGCCAAGATCGAGGAGGGACCCAGTACTTC.

The V call is TRBV7-9, the J call TRBJ2-1, with D possibly being TRBD2 (6 bases). There are 14 residues in the CDR3. Looked up from germline, CDR1 is SEHNR and CDR2 is FQNEAQ (reference sequence). Trimming shortened V by 5 bases and J by 10 bases, and 18 bases separated the two germline ends. DNA of the CDR3: TGTGCCAGCAGCGACCGACCCGGGGCGGGGGAGCAGTTCTTC. Amino acids: CASSDRPGAGEQFF.

The V gene is TRBV5-1, the J gene TRBJ1-5; 7 nucleotides align to TRBD1. Trimming cost V 0 bases and J 3 bases; bases outside gene matches: 3. CDR3 size: 15 residues. From germline, CDR1 is SGHRS and CDR2 YFSETQ. This CDR3 is CASSLDGTVNQPQHF. The CDR3 region has the DNA TGCGCCAGCAGCTTGGACGGGACAGTCAATCAGCCCCAGCATTTT.

The chain is built from TRBV9 and TRBJ2-1; 11 nucleotides agree with TRBD2. The CDR3 covers 16 residues. Looked up from germline, CDR1 is SGDLS and CDR2 is YYNGEE. The ends lost 0 bases at V and 4 bases at J; junction bases unmatched: 3. DNA for the CDR3: TGTGCCAGCAGCGTAGGGTCTAGCGGGGGGTACAATGAGCAGTTCTTC. It yields the protein CASSVGSSGGYNEQFF.

The rearrangement links TRBV7-2 to TRBJ1-3, with 7 bases matching TRBD1. Unmatched junction bases numbered 4, after V lost 6 bases and J lost 2 bases. The V gene's germline CDR1 is SGHTA and CDR2 FQGNSA. The CDR3 length is 14 residues. The CDR3 sequence: CASRQGFAGNTIYF. In nucleotides, the CDR3 is TGTGCCAGCAGACAGGGGTTCGCTGGAAACACCATATATTTT.

This clone was observed a handful of times. The chain employs TRBV13 and TRBJ1-1; TRBD1 aligns across 9 bases. The CDR3 length is 14 residues. Per the germline V gene, CDR1 is PRHDT and CDR2 is FYEKMQ (reference sequence). J gave up 5 bases and V 5 bases, and 6 bases lay outside the gene matches. CDR3 protein: CASSQTGGKTEAFF. In DNA, the CDR3 is TGTGCCAGCAGCCAGACAGGGGGTAAGACTGAAGCTTTCTTT. The complete variable domain, with remaining parts taken from reference TRBV13 and TRBJ1-1, reads AAGVIQSPRHLIKEKRETATLKCYPIPRHDTVYWYQQGPGQDPQFLISFYEKMQSDKGSIPDRFSAQQFSDYHSELNMSSLELGDSALYFCASSQTGGKTEAFFGQGTRLTVV.

The chain carries TRBV10-3 and TRBJ1-3; 10 bases map to TRBD1. The CDR3 length is 16 residues. The junction had 3 bases not matched to a gene; V was cut back by 0 bases and J by 4 bases. Germline CDR1 reads ENHRY; CDR2 reads SYGVKD. The DNA of the CDR3 is TGTGCCATCAGTGAGTCGTGGACAGGGGGAGGAAACACCATATATTTT. This codes for CAISESWTGGGNTIYF.

The rearrangement links TRBV6-4 to TRBJ2-3, with TRBD2 identical over 13 bases. Germline CDR1 MRHNA, CDR2 SNTAGT. The CDR3 sequence is 17 residues long. The junction had 6 bases not matched to a gene; V was cut back by 4 bases and J by 2 bases. Here the CDR3 DNA reads TGTGCCAGCAGTGTCTGGACTAGCGGGGGCAACACAGATACGCAGTATTTT. Its protein product is CASSVWTSGGNTDTQYF.

The chain recombines TRBV5-4 with TRBJ2-7; a weak D match, TRBD1 (6 bases). Trimming left V 4 bases short and J 5 bases short, with 13 bases between. The CDR3 has 13 residues. CDR1 and CDR2 from the germline V gene are SGHNT and YYREEE (reference sequence). The CDR3 here is CASSLQGRHEQYF. CDR3 in DNA: TGTGCCAGCAGCCTGCAGGGGCGGCACGAGCAGTACTTC. Together with reference TRBV5-4 and TRBJ2-7, the CDR3 gives the full variable domain: ETGVTQSPTHLIKTRGQQVTLRCSSQSGHNTVSWYQQALGQGPQFIFQYYREEENGRGNFPPRFSGLQFPNYSSELNVNALELDDSALYLCASSLQGRHEQYFGPGTRLTVT.